Listed here are 3 T cell receptor beta chains from one sample, sequenced in a study of technical replicates of blood from four donors. The data were produced by immunoSEQ multiplex PCR, yet TCRdb's version contains in-frame clones alone and is incomplete. Of approximately 92,000 clones listed, 90% to 95% were seen once; the top ten hold 0.34%. Sequenced input: T cells isolated from PBMCs. These receptors were obtained from a human donor in good health.

This chain links TRBV4-1 with TRBJ2-4; TRBD1 might be the D (6 bases). The CDR3 loop spans 15 amino acids. The germline V gene encodes CDR1 MGHRA and CDR2 YSYEKL. V was clipped by 4 bases and J by 4 bases, with 14 bases between them. Written as DNA, the CDR3 is TGCGCCAGCAGCCTTGCAGGGGACGAAAAAAACATTCAGTACTTC. It translates to CASSLAGDEKNIQYF.

J is TRBJ2-2 and V is TRBV4-1; maybe TRBD1 (5 bases). CDR3 length: 15 residues. Looked up from germline, CDR1 is MGHRA and CDR2 is YSYEKL. V was pared by 4 bases and J by 2 bases, with 11 bases between. CDR3 in amino acids: CASSPLDRNTGELFF. The CDR3, as DNA: TGCGCCAGCAGCCCTCTTGACAGAAACACCGGGGAGCTGTTTTTT.

The chain carries TRBV6-5 and TRBJ2-7; 7 nucleotides align to TRBD1. V shed 2 bases, J shed 6 bases, and the junction held 4 bases outside the gene matches. CDR3 length equals 13 residues. The germline gives CDR1 MNHEY, CDR2 SVGAGI. CDR3 in amino acids: CASSYTGDGEQYF. Here the CDR3 DNA reads TGTGCCAGCAGTTACACAGGGGACGGCGAGCAGTACTTC.